What follows is one T cell receptor (beta chain) and its context. What it recognizes is unknown. The sample originates from a study of T cell responses to AZD1222 COVID-19 vaccine. Study information: Second-dose intervals of approximately 4 or approximately 12 weeks were pooled. General observations from the study: The study found Spike-specific TCR breadth and depth rose after two AZD1222 doses. Nearly half of spike-specific TCRs reportedly target variant regions that are unmutated in the B.1.351 and B.1.1.7 variants.

The table came from immunoSEQ multiplex PCR; TCRdb's copy has only in-frame clones and leaves some out. The data contain roughly 120,000 clones, roughly four fifths of them singletons. Germline values: CDR1 LNHDA, CDR2 SQIVND (reference sequence). V was pared by 3 bases and J by 8 bases, with 11 bases between. The CDR3 has 12 amino acids. The chain recombines TRBV19 with TRBJ2-7; a possible D gene is TRBD1 (6 bases). This sample comprised peripheral blood, obtained on day 0 of AZD1222 vaccination. The TCR was taken from an adult in good health. Written as DNA, the CDR3 is TGTGCCAGTAGTATTGGGGACACAAAGCAGTACTTC. Encoded protein: CASSIGDTKQYF.